Below, 3 T cell receptor beta chains from the same sample are listed, as sequenced in a study of CD8 T cells in ankylosing spondylitis. Using its own MiXCR run on the 5' RACE reads, TCRdb lists one record per CDR3 protein. The table lists about 220,000 distinct CDR3 sequences, roughly 25% of them singletons. The specimen sequenced was blood, either unsorted or a sorted T cell fraction (not recorded which). These receptors all stem from a male donor with ankylosing spondylitis or in good health (not recorded which).

This clonotype was seen ten or more times. This chain joins TRBV4-3 and TRBJ2-3; 10 bases agree with TRBD2. CDR3 length equals 17 residues. Trimming at V came to 0 bases and at J to 4 bases, leaving 7 bases not matched to a gene. Germline-derived CDR1 and CDR2 are LGHNA and YSLEER. CDR3 bases: TGCGCCAGCAGCCAAGAGGGGCTAGCGGGAGCCCCAGATACGCAGTATTTT. This codes for CASSQEGLAGAPDTQYF.

This clonotype was counted ten times or more. The CDR3, as DNA: TGTGCCAGCTCACCTACCGGCTTCGCGAACACCGGGGAGCTGTTTTTT. Its protein product is CASSPTGFANTGELFF. The chain carries TRBV18 and TRBJ2-2; the D is unclear. Trimming took 3 bases from V and 0 from J, leaving 11 bases between them. CDR1 KGHSH and CDR2 LQKENI come from the germline V gene. The CDR3 consists of 16 residues.

This clonotype has at least ten counts. The rearrangement uses TRBV12-3 or TRBV12-4 and TRBJ1-5; the D gene is possibly TRBD1 (5 bases). V lost 7 bases, J lost 3 bases, and 13 bases lay in between. The CDR3 sequence is 14 residues long. The DNA for the CDR3 is TGTGCCAGCACCACCCAGGGAATCAATCAGCCCCAGCATTTT. It is translated as CASTTQGINQPQHF.